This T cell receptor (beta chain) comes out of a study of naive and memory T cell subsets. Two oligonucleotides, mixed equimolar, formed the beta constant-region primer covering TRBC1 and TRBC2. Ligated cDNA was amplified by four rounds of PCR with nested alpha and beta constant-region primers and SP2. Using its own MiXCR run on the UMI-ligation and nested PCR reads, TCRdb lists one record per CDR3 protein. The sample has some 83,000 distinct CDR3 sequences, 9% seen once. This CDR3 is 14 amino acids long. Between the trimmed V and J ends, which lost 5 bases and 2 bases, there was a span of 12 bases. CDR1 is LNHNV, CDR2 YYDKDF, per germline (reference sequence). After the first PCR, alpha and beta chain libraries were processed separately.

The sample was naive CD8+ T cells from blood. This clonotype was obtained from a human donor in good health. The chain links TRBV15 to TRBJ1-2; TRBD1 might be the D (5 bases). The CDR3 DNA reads TGTGCCACCAGCCCTCCGGGGGTGAACTATGGCTACACCTTC. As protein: CATSPPGVNYGYTF.